Sequencing of this T cell receptor beta chain was carried out in a study of PD-L1 blockade in urothelial cancer. Across the study: At 3 weeks after treatment start (second dose) and again at 6 weeks, blood was analyzed.

Study-level findings and limits: Durable-benefit patients had greater expansion of tumor-associated blood clones at 3 weeks.

As concerns this clone: Its matching antigen is unknown.

Time point meaning: pretreatment peripheral blood. V gave up 1 base and J gave up 0 bases, with 7 bases separating them. Germline V gene sequence: CDR1 SNHLY, CDR2 FYNNEI. The CDR3 contains 16 residues. Only in-frame clones appear in the TCRdb table, and some are missing; sequencing was by immunoSEQ multiplex PCR. The table has roughly 87,000 clones, about 89% seen once. This chain connects TRBV2 to TRBJ1-6; D call uncertain. The source of this sequence is a woman of 80 years or more with urothelial cancer. The sample in question was PBMCs, obtained around atezolizumab (anti-PD-L1) treatment. CDR3 residues: CASSEERSSYNSPLHF. The CDR3 DNA follows: TGTGCCAGCAGTGAAGAGAGGAGCTCCTATAATTCACCCCTCCACTTT. The full variable domain, its missing parts supplied by reference TRBV2 and TRBJ1-6, is EPEVTQTPSHQVTQMGQEVILRCVPISNHLYFYWYRQILGQKVEFLVSFYNNEISEKSEIFDDQFSVERPDGSNFTLKIRSTKLEDSAMYFCASSEERSSYNSPLHFGNGTRLTVT.